One and the same sample provided the 9 T cell receptor beta chains below, sequenced in a study of T-cell reconstitution after alpha-beta-depleted transplantation in children. During its preparation, the TCRbeta library received unique molecular identifiers. TCRdb passed the PCR reads through MiXCR, listing each CDR3 protein once. The sample gives hundreds of thousands of distinct CDR3 sequences, about 17% of which show up once; just under 30% is in the top ten. Sample: PBMCs, mostly from graft donor cells, taken 360 days after TCRalphabeta/CD19-depleted stem cell transplant. These receptors were taken from a boy in the first two years of life who had a stem cell transplant for Wiskott-Aldrich syndrome, so the T cells may come from the graft donor.

Here the CDR3 reads CSATDRGRYGYTF. The CDR3 DNA sequence: TGCAGTGCCACCGACAGGGGAAGGTATGGCTACACCTTC. The rearrangement links TRBV20-1 to TRBJ1-2, with 8 bases that match TRBD1. Germline V gene sequence: CDR1 DFQATT, CDR2 SNEGSKA (reference sequence). The junction had 8 bases not matched to a gene; V was cut back by 6 bases and J by 5 bases. This CDR3 comprises 13 residues.

The CDR3 region has the DNA TGTGCCAGCAGTGCATGGCTAGCGGTGAACACCGGGGAGCTGTTTTTT. Its translation: CASSAWLAVNTGELFF. V is TRBV6-1 and J is TRBJ2-2; 7 bases are a match to TRBD2. The CDR3 contains 16 residues. V trimming: 4 bases; J trimming: 1 base; junction bases outside the gene matches: 6. Germline CDR1 MNHNS, CDR2 SASEGT.

The chain is built from TRBV13 and TRBJ2-7; 10 bases are a match to TRBD2. V dropped 5 bases and J dropped 9; count of bases not matched to a gene: 16. CDR1 and CDR2 from the germline V gene are PRHDT and FYEKMQ (reference sequence). CDR3 length: 16 amino acids. In DNA, the CDR3 is TGTGCCAGCAGCCCAACCAGGAGCGGGAGGGCCCCCGGGCAGTACTTC. This codes for CASSPTRSGRAPGQYF.

V is TRBV20-1 and J is TRBJ2-3; D remains unclear. Trimming left V 0 bases short and J 2 bases short, with 12 bases between. Germline V gene sequence: CDR1 DFQATT, CDR2 SNEGSKA (reference sequence). The CDR3 extends over 15 amino acids. The CDR3 reads CSARDRSQFTDTQYF. As DNA, the CDR3 is TGCAGTGCTAGAGATAGGAGCCAGTTCACAGATACGCAGTATTTT.

This clonotype was detected a few times. The chain recombines TRBV18 with TRBJ2-1; D unclear. The CDR3 runs 13 residues. The V gene lost 1 base and the J gene lost 10 bases, with 11 bases spanning the gap. Germline V lookup: CDR1 KGHSH, CDR2 LQKENI. CDR3 region: CASSPLTSYEQFF. CDR3 DNA sequence: TGTGCCAGCTCACCACTGACTTCTTACGAGCAGTTCTTC.

This rearrangement joins TRBV7-2 to TRBJ2-1, with 9 bases identical to TRBD2. The CDR3 has 17 residues. Unmatched junction bases numbered 9, after V lost 2 bases and J lost 4 bases. CDR1 and CDR2 from the germline V gene are SGHTA and FQGNSA. The CDR3 reads CASSLRRLAGEYNEQFF. The CDR3 coding sequence is TGTGCCAGCAGCTTAAGGCGCTTAGCGGGAGAGTACAATGAGCAGTTCTTC.

This clonotype was found a few times. The chain has TRBV4-2 and TRBJ1-1; the D gene is possibly TRBD1 (5 bases). This CDR3 region has 14 residues. Germline V gene sequence: CDR1 LGHNA, CDR2 YNFKEQ. V lost 5 bases and J lost 6, with 16 bases in between. The CDR3 bases are TGTGCCAGCAGCGTTCTAGGGGCACGGGCTGAAGCTTTCTTT. It is translated as CASSVLGARAEAFF.

A few counts support this clonotype. The chain uses TRBV19 and TRBJ1-5; D remains ambiguous. This CDR3 spans 14 amino acids. Germline V gives CDR1 LNHDA, CDR2 SQIVND (reference sequence). V was cut by 6 bases and J by 3 bases, with 12 bases left in between. The CDR3 region is CASSHRQNNQPQHF. CDR3 nucleotides: TGTGCCAGTAGCCACCGACAAAACAATCAGCCCCAGCATTTT.

The table lists this clonotype with a few counts. The V and J genes are TRBV11-2 and TRBJ2-7; unclear D gene. The CDR3 contains 15 residues. V was cut by 3 bases and J by 3 bases, with 15 bases left in between. Germline V CDR1 and CDR2: SGHAT, FQNNGV. The CDR3: CASSLYSAPLYEQYF. CDR3 DNA sequence: TGTGCCAGCAGCTTGTACTCAGCGCCCCTCTACGAGCAGTACTTC.